These 16 T cell receptor beta chains share one sample of origin, sequenced in a study of T cells in Graves' hyperthyroidism and ophthalmopathy. TCR beta CDR3 regions were amplified from RNA transcripts. The primer set for the first-round RT-PCR of the TCR CDR3 was HTBI. Via MiXCR, TCRdb re-called the multiplex PCR reads, giving one row per CDR3 protein. Of around 600,000 distinct CDR3 sequences detected, approximately 15% appear once; the ten largest clones hold approximately 13%. Sample: blood. Receptor source: a woman aged 50 to 60 with Graves' ophthalmopathy.

This clonotype was seen only a few times. The V gene is TRBV9, the J gene TRBJ1-1; D is uncertain. Trimming took 3 bases from V and 11 from J, leaving 14 bases between them. The germline gives CDR1 SGDLS, CDR2 YYNGEE. The length of the CDR3 is 12 residues. In DNA form, the CDR3 reads TGTGCCAGCAGCGCAGGTTTCAATCGGGCTTTCTTT. Protein: CASSAGFNRAFF.

This clonotype has a count of ten or more. The chain joins TRBV5-1 to TRBJ1-1; 8 nucleotides agree with TRBD1. Unmatched junction bases numbered 6, after V lost 4 bases and J lost 1 base. The CDR3 has 15 amino acids. CDR1 is SGHRS and CDR2 is YFSETQ in the germline V gene. The CDR3 coding sequence is TGCGCCAGCAGCAGGACGACAGGGGCGAACACTGAAGCTTTCTTT. Its protein product is CASSRTTGANTEAFF.

This clonotype was seen ten or more times. V and J are TRBV28 and TRBJ2-1; TRBD2 matches at 10 bases. The CDR3 sequence is 15 residues long. Germline V gene lookup returns CDR1 MDHEN and CDR2 SYDVKM. Trimming took 5 bases from V and 7 from J; bases not matched to a gene: 8. Written as DNA, the CDR3 is TGTGCCAGCAGTCGACTAGCGGGCGAACCAAATGAGCAGTTCTTC. Translating it yields CASSRLAGEPNEQFF.

This clonotype was seen ten or more times. The rearrangement uses TRBV7-2 and TRBJ2-2; TRBD1 matches 9 bases. The ends lost 5 bases at V and 8 bases at J; junction bases unmatched: 6. Germline V CDR1 and CDR2: SGHTA, FQGNSA. There are 14 residues in the CDR3. The CDR3 bases are TGTGCCAGCAGCCCGGGACAGGGTGATGGGGAGCTGTTTTTT. This translates into CASSPGQGDGELFF.

The gene calls are TRBV24-1 and TRBJ2-5, with 11 bases aligning to TRBD1. CDR1 and CDR2 from the germline V gene are KGHDR and SFDVKD. The CDR3 consists of 13 residues. V lost 9 bases and J lost 3; bases outside the gene matches: 2. The CDR3 loop is CATGGQGEETQYF. CDR3 DNA sequence: TGTGCCACCGGGGGACAGGGGGAAGAGACCCAGTACTTC.

The chain uses TRBV18 and TRBJ2-7; maybe TRBD1 (5 bases). V lost 1 base and J lost 2, with 9 bases in between. Germline loops: CDR1 KGHSH, CDR2 LQKENI. This CDR3 comprises 14 residues. The CDR3 sequence is CASSPLGQAYEQYF. The CDR3 DNA sequence: TGTGCCAGCTCACCACTAGGACAAGCCTACGAGCAGTACTTC.

This clonotype was seen repeatedly, ten times or more. V and J are TRBV27 and TRBJ2-5, with a possible D match to TRBD1 (5 bases). V lost 2 bases and J 5 bases, leaving 12 bases between the germline ends. CDR1 is MNHEY, CDR2 SMNVEV, per germline (reference sequence). The CDR3 runs to 14 residues. The CDR3 loop reads CASSLRGRVETQYF. Written as DNA, the CDR3 is TGTGCCAGCAGTTTACGAGGCAGGGTCGAGACCCAGTACTTC.

In this sample, this clonotype turned up many times. The chain links TRBV20-1 to TRBJ2-7; 8 bases are shared with TRBD2. Germline V gives CDR1 DFQATT, CDR2 SNEGSKA (reference sequence). With 3 bases clipped from V and 3 bases from J, the junction kept 13 bases outside the gene matches. The CDR3 is made up of 16 amino acids. As DNA, the CDR3 is TGCAGTGCTAGTGGGGGGGCGCGGGAGGTTCTCTACGAGCAGTACTTC. Its translation is CSASGGAREVLYEQYF.

Ten or more counts support this clonotype. The chain couples TRBV6-2 or TRBV6-3 to TRBJ2-1; 7 positions agree with TRBD2. V shed 6 bases and J 5 bases; nucleotides not matched to a gene: 19. CDR3 size: 18 residues. CDR1 is MNHEY, CDR2 SVGEGT, per germline. The CDR3 DNA reads as TGTGCCAGCAGCTATATGACGAATAGCGGGCGCCCCGACAATGAGCAGTTCTTC. The encoded protein is CASSYMTNSGRPDNEQFF.

This clonotype was counted between two and nine times. The chain links TRBV7-9 to TRBJ1-5; weak D call: TRBD1 (6 bases). The CDR3 sequence is 16 residues long. Per germline, CDR1 SEHNR and CDR2 FQNEAQ (reference sequence). The germline V and J ends were trimmed by 1 base and 0 bases, with 10 bases remaining between them. This CDR3 reads CASSLGGAGSNQPQHF. DNA of the CDR3: TGTGCCAGCAGCTTAGGGGGGGCAGGTAGCAATCAGCCCCAGCATTTT.

V usage is TRBV5-1 and J usage is TRBJ2-1; D is uncertain. The CDR3 sequence is 13 residues long. V was clipped by 0 bases and J by 6 bases, with 7 bases between them. Germline V gene lookup returns CDR1 SGHRS and CDR2 YFSETQ. This chain's CDR3 is CASSLAMVNEQFF. CDR3 coding DNA: TGCGCCAGCAGCTTGGCCATGGTCAATGAGCAGTTCTTC.

The chain recombines TRBV11-2 with TRBJ1-6, with TRBD1 matching 7 bases. Germline CDR1 is SGHAT and CDR2 is FQNNGV. Trimming took 5 bases from V and 8 from J; bases not matched to a gene: 6. This CDR3 has 14 amino acids. CDR3 sequence: CASSDRQGHSPLHF. The CDR3 DNA is TGTGCCAGCAGCGACCGACAGGGCCATTCACCCCTCCACTTT. The full variable domain, with the rest looked up from reference TRBV11-2 and TRBJ1-6, is EAGVAQSPRYKIIEKRQSVAFWCNPISGHATLYWYQQILGQGPKLLIQFQNNGVVDDSQLPKDRFSAERLKGVDSTLKIQPAKLEDSAVYLCASSDRQGHSPLHFGNGTRLTVT.

The CDR3 DNA follows: TGTGCCAGCAGCCAAGAAGGACTAGCGGGAGAAGAGACCCAGTACTTC. It encodes CASSQEGLAGEETQYF. This chain links TRBV14 with TRBJ2-5; 13 bases line up with TRBD2. Trimming cost V 0 bases and J 3 bases; bases outside gene matches: 1. Per germline, CDR1 SGHDN and CDR2 FVKESK. This CDR3 contains 16 residues.

This clonotype occurred many times. The chain recombines TRBV12-3 or TRBV12-4 with TRBJ2-3; TRBD1 matches at 8 bases. The CDR3 sequence is 15 residues long. V gave up 6 bases and J gave up 4 bases; unmatched junction bases: 9. The CDR3 region has the DNA TGTGCCAGCAGACTGCTTGGACAGGGCGCAGATACGCAGTATTTT. This codes for CASRLLGQGADTQYF.

This clonotype was detected a few times. A read error may explain this, as a much larger clone is one base away. The chain has TRBV12-3 or TRBV12-4 and TRBJ1-5; D is uncertain. Trimming removed 3 bases at V and 0 bases at J, with 3 bases between. CDR3 size: 13 residues. This CDR3 reads CASSFVSNQPQHF. CDR3 DNA: TGTGCCAGCAGTTTTGTTAGCAATCAGCCCCAGCATTTT.

This clonotype was counted many times. This chain connects TRBV27 to TRBJ1-5; D unresolved. Trimming stripped 2 bases from V and 1 base from J, with 6 bases between. There are 14 residues in the CDR3. Germline V CDR1 and CDR2: MNHEY, SMNVEV (reference sequence). The CDR3 protein is CASSLKVSNQPQHF. The CDR3 DNA follows: TGTGCCAGCAGTTTAAAAGTGAGCAATCAGCCCCAGCATTTT.